This T cell receptor beta chain was profiled in a study of beta chain features in type 1 diabetes (dated by TCRdb to between 2017 and 2018). Background for the entire study: No differences in mean age, gender distribution, total cell number or subset yield were found between patients and healthy donors. A total of 107,917,701 sorted cells were examined across all samples, and RNA yield correlated strongly with the number of cells per subset. In the study, TCRB repertoires of sorted circulating CD4+ T cell subsets from recently diagnosed type 1 diabetes patients were compared with those of matched healthy donors. Naive and central memory subsets were obtained from all 30 or so donors, but regulatory and stem cell-like memory subsets were isolated from only 8 patients and roughly 8 healthy donors.

The entire isolated RNA was reverse transcribed using the High Capacity cDNA Reverse Transcription Kit, and thus expressed TCRB transcripts were sequenced. Naive, central memory and regulatory T cell samples underwent deep immunoSEQ sequencing, averaging around 3.7 million total reads per sample. Sorted cells were lysed in RLT buffer and RNA was extracted with DNase-treated RNeasy Micro or Mini kits, depending on cell number. Each cell subset was processed on its own to prevent cross-contamination, while patient and healthy donor samples were processed together. TCRB sequences were amplified from cDNA with the immunoSEQ multiplex PCR, producing 87-bp fragments spanning the CDR3 region. Sequencing of the amplicons was done on the Illumina HiSeq platform. As for the authors' bioinformatics: PCR bias was corrected computationally using synthetic template baselines, and reads within Hamming distance 2 were collapsed, with unmergeable singletons discarded. Reads were aligned against IMGT to assign V, D and J genes, CDR3 length and insertions or deletions at six rearrangement sites. Within each subset, clonotype counts were normalized to the number of sorted cells before true diversity and Gini coefficients were calculated with the tcR R package. The overlap coefficient, calculated on TCRB nucleotide sequences, was used to measure repertoire sharing. Out-of-frame TCRB sequences from naive cells were analyzed as a proxy for the pre-selection repertoire. TCRdb obtained this table from immuneACCESS and retained in-frame rearrangements with V and J assigned. These tables miss some clones; where compared with another copy, unresolved V genes account for less than half of the shortfall, and the remainder is unexplained. That table supplies the V and J calls and clone size; D and trimming were determined from the DNA. This sample has some 360,000 clones in its table, and 15% to 20% of those were observed once. The ten most abundant clones make up approximately 0.046% of the sample.

Turning to this clone: No antigen is known for it. Base qualities are not provided; no much larger clone lies one nucleotide away.

Each donor gave one peripheral blood draw, averaging approximately 120 mL, which was collected into heparinised tubes. A BD FACSAria II and a panel including CD45RO, CCR7, CD25, CD127, CD95 and CD27 were used to sort naive, central memory, regulatory and stem cell-like memory CD4+ T cells. Every sorted population had a purity above 95%. Right away, PBMCs were isolated by Lymphoprep density gradient centrifugation and were stained directly, with no culture step. So that batch effects would be minimized, each experiment stained and sorted samples in pairs, pairing one healthy donor with one patient. Points the paper makes about the study in general: Patients with type 1 diabetes made fewer insertions and deleted more nucleotides at VDJ recombination sites, implying thymic rearrangement abnormalities. Shorter templates might have been favored by PCR, but patient and control samples were amplified and corrected together, so both groups would have been affected equally by any skew. Only small numbers of individuals were included in the HLA sub-analyses, which left unresolved whether HLA type had any influence on TCRB rearrangement. Naive, central memory and regulatory TCRB repertoires appeared more similar among patients than among healthy donors. A moderate but significant shortening of TCRB CDR3 length was observed in type 1 diabetes patients in all four CD4+ subsets. Because cDNA was sequenced instead of genomic DNA, highly expressing activated cells could be over-represented, though the groups showed no difference in activation or CD3 levels.

Counted from cysteine to phenylalanine, this CDR3 has 16 amino acids. The read is trimmed to its CDR3 DNA, 48 bases read in frame from base 1. Per the germline V gene (reference sequence), SEHNR is the CDR1 and FQNEAQ is the CDR2. The V and J ends are trimmed by 1 base and 1 base, leaving 13 bases between them. The sequence was obtained from a woman aged 18-35 years in good health. The V and J genes are TRBV7-9 and TRBJ1-1; a confident D gene designation cannot be given. Sequences were obtained from naive CD4+ T cells from blood. This specimen's cell subset or site label, interpreted: true naive CD4+ T cells. The CDR3 protein sequence reads: CASSLGAAVPNTEAFF. The DNA sequence is given as TGTGCCAGCAGCTTAGGAGCGGCGGTACCGAACACTGAAGCTTTCTTT.